Here is one TCR beta chain with its context. This clone's antigen is unknown. Base qualities are not recorded, but no much larger clone differs from it by a single base. CDR1 is given as MNHEY and CDR2 as SMNVEV, both from the germline V gene (reference sequence). V and J are trimmed by 4 bases and 2 bases, and the gene matches miss 2 bases of the junction. The cysteine opens and the phenylalanine closes a CDR3 of 16 amino acids. Just CDR3 DNA is preserved here, 48 bases in frame from base 1. The cohort consisted of 666 healthy bone marrow donors. All cohort members were sampled while nominally healthy, although unrecorded immune exposures were likely present. The donor was CMV seronegative and was included in the group of 352 seronegative cohort members. A peripheral blood sample was collected from each donor, and TCR beta sequencing was performed on peripheral blood mononuclear cells. Genomic DNA extraction from the blood cell samples was performed with the Qiagen DNeasy Blood Extraction Kit.

These data are taken from a study of cytomegalovirus exposure and HLA in healthy donors (dated by TCRdb to between 2016 and 2019). A note on the overall study: An earlier analysis of more than 550 of the donors reported about 280 Gb of sequence data and 117 million unique TCR beta sequences obtained from some 170 million T cells. An early release covering about 600 HLA-typed donors comprised about 300 gigabases of sequencing data and approximately 80 million unique TCR sequences. Of the approximately 400 genotyped donors, 70% to 90% were placed in the genetic ancestry cluster associated with self-reported Caucasian donors. The study aimed to test whether signatures of past pathogen exposure could be identified by cataloging public T cell receptors. The study profiled the T cell repertoires of approximately 700 subjects by immunosequencing and related them to cytomegalovirus serostatus. A separate validation cohort of more than 100 different subjects was used in addition to the roughly 700-subject first cohort. The study combined high-throughput TCR immunosequencing, statistical association of individual TCRs with disease status, and machine learning to predict cytomegalovirus infection status. A later analysis re-examined previously published TCR beta repertoires from just over 650 donors and added high-resolution HLA genotyping to investigate patterns of TCR occurrence. Rather than drawing on any new phenotypic data, the later analysis identified candidate immune exposures from TCR beta sequences and the way those sequences occurred across donors. An earlier analysis of 587 of the donors used high-throughput TCR beta sequencing to judge whether each TCR beta V gene segment behaved as functional or pseudogenic. Donor age, sex, ethnicity and CMV serostatus were collected together with the repertoire data. In a later genetic analysis, genome-wide SNP genotypes for about three fifths of the roughly 670 donors were used, and that subset was treated as a discovery cohort. All discovery cohort repertoires had been generated on a single sequencing platform. Class I and class II HLA loci were covered by the typing at four-digit resolution. Typing coverage differed by locus: A, B, C, DRB1 and DQB1 were typed in roughly 629-630 donors, DQA1 in about 560, DPA1 in 606, and DPB1 in approximately 450. About five DR-DQ haplotypes were handled as single units for association and clustering because linkage in the cohort was strong. Among 398 genotyped donors of the cohort, an average of approximately 240,000 unique TCR beta nucleotide sequences were sequenced per donor, roughly 20% of them non-productive.

The study at large found these results: Across donors, most TCR sequences were observed very rarely, whereas some public TCRs were present in many individuals. The study listed 164 TCR beta chains as associated with cytomegalovirus. In a later analysis, HLA-associated TCR beta chains showed more clonal expansion and lower generation probabilities than non-associated chains that were equally common. According to a later genetic analysis, donors in an Asian-associated ancestry cluster had fewer N-insertions in productive TCRs than the approximately 670-donor mean. The 87-base-pair reads could not distinguish some IMGT-functional V segments, including TRBV6-2 and TRBV6-3, so those segments were excluded. Correlated functional status among segregating V segments might reflect linkage disequilibrium, but an unknown experimental factor could not be ruled out. CMV serostatus was the only immune exposure information available for the cohort. Presence/absence analyses assumed roughly uniform sequencing depth across donors, an assumption that may not hold. V-gene and J-gene trimming of TCR beta chains was associated with a missense DCLRE1C variant in a later genetic analysis, and the association was replicated in an independent cohort. A further reported finding was that TCR beta sequences accurately predicted the HLA-A and HLA-B alleles for most subjects in the first cohort. Strong co-occurrence of HLA alleles, especially DR and DQ, made assigning TCR associations to individual alleles difficult. An earlier analysis of some 560 of the donors showed that most TCR beta V segments appeared in productive rearrangements either about 87% or about 30% of the time, which broadly matched IMGT annotations. Because counts were too low, 15 to 20 rarely observed V segments, including chromosome 9 orphons, were left out of the earlier analysis of about 500 of the donors. The authors suggested that the approach could potentially be generalized to other disease states and immunological phenotypes. According to a later analysis, most CMV-associated TCR beta chains appeared to be HLA-restricted, and the HLA associations seemed to be driven largely by CMV exposure. The sequencing pipeline was judged likely to have produced a cluster of highly shared sequence variants as a technical artifact. In vitro tests confirmed that a few of the cytomegalovirus-associated TCR beta chains recognize cytomegalovirus antigens. At a false discovery rate of 0.05, a later analysis linked 15,000 to 20,000 TCR beta sequences to specific HLA alleles. Because HLA typing was unavailable for some donors at each locus, only the typed subset was used in association tests. In a later analysis, several top co-occurrence clusters were reported to appear linked to parvovirus B19, influenza, CMV and Epstein-Barr virus. In this cohort, only TCR beta chains were sequenced, and detectable features were limited by the absence of alpha or paired-chain data. A later analysis found that TCR association rates varied across HLA loci, with DRB1 alleles showing the most associated TCRs and HLA-C alleles the fewest. Cytomegalovirus status was reported to be diagnosed by the classifier with high specificity and sensitivity in both the original and validation cohorts.

Library generation was performed with the immunoSEQ multiplex PCR assay. A mixture of 60 forward primers for TCR Vbeta segments and 13 reverse primers for TCR Jbeta segments was used in the multiplex PCR. A multiplex PCR assay on genomic DNA amplified the CDR3 region of rearranged TCR beta genes. The Illumina HiSeq System was used to sequence the amplified TCR beta libraries as 87-base-pair reads. The published analysis was carried out like this. A later analysis counted approximately 84 million unique TCR beta chains across the 666 repertoires, and roughly 10 million of these chains were shared by at least two donors. Raw reads were error-corrected and collapsed into unique sequences by a nearest-neighbor algorithm in which closely related sequences were merged to remove PCR and sequencing errors. V, D and J gene segments were assigned by aligning CDR3 sequences to IMGT reference sequences. For a sequence to be retained, at least a six-nucleotide match to both a V gene segment and a J gene segment was required. A rearrangement was called productive if the CDR3 had no stop codons and remained in frame with V and J, and every other rearrangement was called non-productive. CDR3 was defined by IMGT convention, running from the second conserved V-encoded cysteine to the conserved J-encoded phenylalanine. The earlier analysis of some 550 of the donors excluded any sequence lacking an unambiguous match to a single V gene segment. An earlier analysis of 587 of the donors classified V segments as functional when productive rearrangements were above 56.7% and as segregating when the standard deviation between donors was above 5%. A statistical classification framework was developed to diagnose cytomegalovirus status using the catalog of TCR beta chain sequences. In a later analysis, TCR nucleotide sequences were compared against IMGT/GENE-DB human TR gene sequences so that V and J genes could be assigned. The TCRdist pipeline was used in a later analysis to assign CDR3 sequences and most-parsimonious VDJ recombination scenarios. A later analysis defined each TCR beta chain by its CDR3 amino acid sequence plus V-gene family, and excluded reads lacking a unique V-gene family. To address suspected cross-contamination and a sequencing artifact, a later analysis removed 450 to 700 highly shared, low-generation-probability nucleotide sequences. For each public chain, a later analysis derived a clonal expansion index from normalized ranks of inferred template counts within each repertoire. In a later analysis, generation probabilities were computed using a VDJ recombination model fitted to out-of-frame rearrangements, and the results were checked against IGoR. In a later analysis, TCR-TCR, TCR-HLA and TCR-CMV co-occurrence was scored with hypergeometric tests, and a repertoire-size bias correction was applied to TCR pairs. In a later analysis, false discovery rates were estimated by permuting HLA or CMV assignments 20 times. In a later analysis, co-occurring TCRs were grouped using DBSCAN, and TCRdist sequence similarity was added for clustering within HLA-allele-positive subsets. Repertoires with fewer than 30,000 or more than 120,000 public chains were left out of co-occurrence clustering, as were a handful of repertoires with anomalous nucleotide sharing. TCRdb obtained this table from immuneACCESS and retained in-frame rearrangements with V and J assigned. These tables miss some clones; where compared with another copy, unresolved V genes account for less than half of the shortfall, and the remainder is unexplained. D and trimming come from the DNA, and the V and J calls and clone size come from that table. Across this sample there are about 170,000 clones, with roughly 80% seen only once. The top ten clonotypes cover roughly 2.3% of the sample.

This clonotype originated in a male donor in good health and CMV-seronegative. The sequence is built from TRBV27 and TRBJ2-3, and TRBD2 matches 14 of the central bases. The specimen sequenced was PBMCs. The DNA is as follows: TGTGCCAGCAGTTCGACTAGCGGGGGGGTCACAGATACGCAGTATTTT. It translates as CASSSTSGGVTDTQYF.